The T cell receptor (beta chain) described here comes from a study of blood T cell repertoires in COVID-19. Study information: The analysed material was cDNA or gDNA that came from T cells, B-cell-depleted T cells, or PBMCs.

Authors' methods: Counts of nucleated cells, estimated from reference gene primer amplification, were obtained. Generated by immunoSEQ multiplex PCR, the TCRdb table keeps only in-frame clones and is missing some. That table furnishes V, J and clone size, whereas the DNA furnished D and trimming. The table lists 140,000 to 150,000 clones, roughly 90% of them singletons. V dropped 4 bases and J dropped 4; count of bases not matched to a gene: 5. CDR3 length equals 16 residues. The V gene's germline CDR1 is SEHNR and CDR2 FQNEAQ (reference sequence). The chain employs TRBV7-9 and TRBJ2-1; TRBD2 matches 12 bases. The clonotype originates from a human donor in a cohort sampled during active COVID-19. The sequenced material came from peripheral blood. The CDR3, as DNA: TGTGCCAGCAGCTCAGGACTAGCGGGATTTTACAATGAGCAGTTCTTC. Protein sequence: CASSSGLAGFYNEQFF.